This T cell receptor (beta chain) emerged from a study of vaccination effects on CD4 cells after COVID-19. Study-wide results and limits: By a late point after vaccination, infection- and vaccine-induced clones had shrunk markedly through clonal contraction.

CDR3 size: 14 residues. The J segment lost 7 bases and the V segment lost 6 bases, leaving 9 bases of the junction unmatched. CDR1 MDHEN and CDR2 SYDVKM come from the germline V gene. Before sequencing took place, the ViraFEST assay used viral peptide pools to expand antigen-specific CD4+ T cells. Following 10 days of culture, CD4+ T cells were isolated. Between March and December 2020, the person had a SARS-CoV-2 infection that PCR confirmed. Every participant took two doses of the BNT162b2 or mRNA-1273 vaccine. Turning to this clone: Antigen specificity is unknown.

Here immunoSEQ multiplex PCR was the method, and the copy in TCRdb shows in-frame clones only, minus some. The sample lists 15,000 to 20,000 clones, about 76% occurring once. The TCR comes from a human donor who had a prior SARS-CoV-2 infection. The V and J genes are TRBV28 and TRBJ1-2, with TRBD1 identical over 9 bases. The specimen was CD4+ T cells from PBMCs cultured with SARS-CoV-2 spike peptides, collected after COVID-19 vaccination. The CDR3 here is CASRYTGGAGGYTF. The CDR3 DNA sequence: TGTGCCAGCAGATATACAGGGGGCGCGGGTGGCTACACCTTC.